This TCR beta chain was sequenced for a study of cytomegalovirus exposure and HLA in healthy donors. PCR amplification relied on 60 Vbeta primers (plus 13 Jbeta primers). Method: immunoSEQ multiplex PCR; TCRdb's copy keeps in-frame clones and lacks some. Seen here are 150,000 to 200,000 clones, about 79% observed once, and the top ten hold about 14%. Germline CDR1 LNHDA, CDR2 SQIVND (reference sequence). The CDR3 spans 14 residues. Trimming took off 7 bases at V and 6 bases at J, with 18 bases between the two ends. This clone has a single count. Its cognate antigen is unknown. General study points: As a later analysis revealed, most CMV-associated TCR beta chains appeared HLA-restricted.

The rearrangement joins TRBV19 to TRBJ1-1, with D possibly TRBD1 on 5 matching bases. The sample comprised PBMCs. This sequence originates from a man aged 45 to 65 in good health and CMV-seropositive. The CDR3: CASTSLLWGAEAFF. The CDR3 DNA reads as TGTGCCAGTACGTCCCTCCTCTGGGGCGCTGAAGCTTTCTTT.